This T cell receptor beta chain was documented in a study of cytomegalovirus exposure and HLA in healthy donors. Overall study results and limits: Later genetic work tied a missense DCLRE1C variant to beta-chain V and J trimming. Apparent HLA restriction characterized most CMV-associated TCR beta chains in a later analysis. The authors listed approximately 150 TCR beta chains as cytomegalovirus-associated.

To note about this clone: Its antigen is unknown.

Use of 60 Vbeta and 13 Jbeta primers characterized the PCR. Here immunoSEQ multiplex PCR was the method, and the copy in TCRdb shows in-frame clones only, minus some. Of roughly 83,000 clones in the sample, less than 85% were seen once. CDR1 is GTSNPN and CDR2 is SVGIG in the germline V gene (reference sequence). The CDR3 runs 17 residues. Trimming removed 5 bases from V and 1 base from J; junction bases left unmatched: 15. The V and J genes are TRBV30 and TRBJ2-3; 7 positions agree with TRBD2. This TCR came from a man in his 60s in good health and CMV-seronegative. Sequenced: PBMCs. Here the CDR3 DNA reads TGTGCCTGGTCCAGCTCCCGGCGACTAGCAGGCACAGATACGCAGTATTTT. Translating gives CAWSSSRRLAGTDTQYF.